This T cell receptor beta chain was observed in a study of cytomegalovirus exposure and HLA in healthy donors. Study outcomes and limitations: Sequences of the TCR beta chain were said to predict the HLA-A and HLA-B alleles of most subjects accurately. Later analysis identified a missense DCLRE1C variant that was linked to TCR beta V- and J-gene trimming. The classifier, whose performance was assessed in both the original and validation cohorts, reportedly diagnosed cytomegalovirus status with high specificity and sensitivity. In a later analysis, CMV-associated beta chains were mostly HLA-associated, it appeared.

The CDR3 has 16 amino acids. Trimming shortened V by 0 bases and J by 0 bases, and 8 bases separated the two germline ends. Germline CDR1 reads LNHNV; CDR2 reads YYDKDF (reference sequence). The primer mix had 60 Vbeta and 13 Jbeta primers. Here immunoSEQ multiplex PCR was the method, and the copy in TCRdb shows in-frame clones only, minus some. The data show 74,000 or so clones, 77% seen once. About this clone: The antigen remains undetermined.

The sample consisted of PBMCs. The rearrangement links TRBV15 to TRBJ2-2; D is uncertain. The source of this sequence is a man aged 45-65 years in good health and CMV-seropositive. In DNA, the CDR3 is TGTGCCACCAGCAGAGAAACAATCGCGAACACCGGGGAGCTGTTTTTT. Amino acids: CATSRETIANTGELFF.